The rows below give T cell receptor beta chains drawn from one sample of a study of human T cells and chemical hapten exposure. One entry per CDR3 protein results from TCRdb running MiXCR on the RACE reads. The data contain more than 75,000 distinct CDR3 sequences, 7% to 10% of them singletons. Sequencing used whole blood, obtained in connection with sensitization to the hapten diphenylcyclopropenone (DPC). These receptors all stem from a woman aged 40-49 years with alopecia areata. Some clones in this sample may be carry-over from other donors' samples. The CDR3 runs from the conserved cysteine through the conserved F or W. The D gene is left open where the match is weak. The listing skips clone size in some rows; elsewhere it reads once, few, many or a size class.

CASSSSGGYEQYF | TGCGCCAGCAGCTCGTCGGGGGGCTACGAGCAGTACTTC | TRBJ2-7 | TRBD2 | TRBV5-1 | many | 13
CASSQFEGGTSECYNEQFF | TGTGCCAGCAGCCAATTCGAAGGCGGGACTAGTGAGTGCTACAATGAGCAGTTCTTC | TRBJ2-1 | . | TRBV3-2 | few | 19
CSARQTGISNQPQHF | TGCAGTGCTAGACAAACAGGCATTAGTAATCAGCCCCAGCATTTT | TRBJ1-5 | . | TRBV20-1 | many | 15
CASSQTGQTSGNTIYF | TGTGCCAGCAGCCAGACCGGGCAGACGTCTGGAAACACCATATATTTT | TRBJ1-3 | . | TRBV3-1 | . | 16
CASRWGEKLFF | TGTGCCAGCAGGTGGGGTGAAAAACTGTTTTTT | TRBJ1-4 | . | TRBV27 | few | 11
CASSRGRGGELFF | TGTGCCAGTAGCAGGGGGCGAGGCGGGGAGCTGTTTTTT | TRBJ2-2 | TRBD1 | TRBV19 | . | 13
CASSRTSGPYNEQFF | TGTGCCAGCTCACGGACTAGCGGACCCTACAATGAGCAGTTCTTC | TRBJ2-1 | TRBD2 | TRBV18 | few | 15
CASSPRDRETQYF | TGTGCCAGCAGCCCCCGGGACAGAGAGACCCAGTACTTC | TRBJ2-5 | TRBD1 | TRBV7-2 | few | 13
CASSPRQGFGTEAFF | TGTGCCAGCAGCCCTCGACAGGGCTTTGGCACTGAAGCATTCTTT | TRBJ1-1 | TRBD1 | TRBV7-2 | . | 15
CASRTPSGKAKNIQYF | TGTGCCAGCAGAACACCTAGCGGGAAAGCCAAAAACATTCAGTACTTC | TRBJ2-4 | TRBD2 | TRBV27 | many | 16
CASSPAGTSGRARETQYF | TGTGCCAGCAGCCCCGCCGGGACTAGCGGGAGGGCTAGGGAGACCCAGTACTTC | TRBJ2-5 | TRBD2 | TRBV28 | . | 18
CATSDFGQAQETQYF | TGTGCCACCAGTGATTTTGGACAAGCTCAAGAGACCCAGTACTTC | TRBJ2-5 | . | TRBV24-1 | few | 15
CASSLEVRGSSTGQFF | TGTGCCAGCAGCTTAGAGGTCCGGGGGTCGAGTACGGGACAGTTCTTC | TRBJ2-1 | . | TRBV7-2 | . | 16
CASSRRTGGTDTQYF | TGTGCCAGCAGCCGACGGACAGGGGGCACAGATACGCAGTATTTT | TRBJ2-3 | TRBD1 | TRBV12-3/TRBV12-4 | few | 15
CASSQEQGTYNEQFF | TGCGCCAGCAGCCAAGAACAGGGGACCTACAATGAGCAGTTCTTC | TRBJ2-1 | TRBD1 | TRBV4-3 | few | 15
CASSQDNKETTGSGANVLTF | TGCGCCAGCAGCCAAGATAATAAGGAAACCACTGGCTCTGGGGCCAACGTCCTGACTTTC | TRBJ2-6 | . | TRBV4-3 | . | 20
CASKTQGANTGELFF | TGTGCCAGCAAAACACAGGGGGCGAACACCGGGGAGCTGTTTTTT | TRBJ2-2 | TRBD1 | TRBV12-3/TRBV12-4 | . | 15
CSARDGERAQETQYF | TGCAGTGCTAGAGATGGAGAGCGGGCCCAAGAGACCCAGTACTTC | TRBJ2-5 | . | TRBV20-1 | many | 15
CASSYLQYNSPLHF | TGTGCCAGCAGTTATCTACAGTATAATTCACCCCTCCACTTT | TRBJ1-6 | . | TRBV6-2/TRBV6-3 | few | 14